These 32 T cell receptor beta chains share one sample of origin, sequenced in a study of Graves' ophthalmopathy and Graves' hyperthyroidism. RNA transcripts served as template for amplifying TCR beta CDR3 sequences. The workflow started with a first-round RT-PCR run with HTBI primers and then moved on to a second-round multiplex PCR. TCRdb re-called the multiplex PCR reads with MiXCR, one entry per CDR3 protein. This table has about 480,000 distinct CDR3 sequences, approximately 15% appearing once. Sequenced sample: blood. The origin of the receptors is a woman in her 30s with Graves' ophthalmopathy.

This clonotype was counted ten times or more. The rearrangement links TRBV6-4 to TRBJ1-2, with TRBD1 matching over 12 bases. Germline assignment: CDR1 MRHNA and CDR2 SNTAGT. The V gene end was trimmed by 5 bases and the J gene end by 5 bases; junction bases not matched to a gene: 12. CDR3 size: 17 residues. CDR3 in DNA: TGTGCCAGCAGTATTGGGACAGGGGGCAGGGTTTTTTATGGCTACACCTTC. Its protein product is CASSIGTGGRVFYGYTF.

This clonotype was counted at least ten times. This chain links TRBV2 with TRBJ2-5; D perhaps matches TRBD1 (6 bases). The germline V and J ends were trimmed by 8 bases and 6 bases, with 19 bases remaining between them. Germline V gene data show CDR1 as SNHLY and CDR2 as FYNNEI. This CDR3 has 14 residues. The CDR3 region has the DNA TGTGCCAGCTGCAGACAGGTTAGGGGGAAGACCCAGTACTTC. This translates into CASCRQVRGKTQYF.

This clonotype occurred many times. The rearrangement links TRBV20-1 to TRBJ2-7, with a tentative D call TRBD1 (6 bases). The CDR3 is 16 residues long. Per the germline V gene, CDR1 is DFQATT and CDR2 is SNEGSKA (reference sequence). The ends were cut back, 0 bases at V and 0 bases at J, with 15 bases in the middle. CDR3 region: CSARDPTGSYSYEQYF. The CDR3 bases are TGCAGTGCTAGAGACCCAACAGGGTCCTACTCCTACGAGCAGTACTTC.

This clonotype was recorded many times. The CDR3 spells CASSKGGQGAIGTEAFF. Written as DNA, the CDR3 is TGTGCCAGCAGCAAAGGGGGACAGGGGGCTATCGGCACTGAAGCTTTCTTT. This chain links TRBV6-4 with TRBJ1-1; 12 positions match TRBD1. The CDR3 covers 17 residues. V lost 6 bases and J lost 4; bases outside the gene matches: 12. Germline V gene sequence: CDR1 MRHNA, CDR2 SNTAGT.

This clonotype appeared many times. V gene TRBV20-1 combines with J gene TRBJ1-6; D remains ambiguous. The CDR3 is made up of 13 amino acids. Germline CDR1 DFQATT, CDR2 SNEGSKA (reference sequence). The V end lost 6 bases, the J end lost 7 bases, and 13 bases lay between the germline ends. CDR3 DNA sequence: TGCAGTGCCCTAACAGTTACCAATTCACCCCTCCACTTT. Its protein product is CSALTVTNSPLHF.

This clonotype has ten or more counts. The chain recombines TRBV29-1 with TRBJ1-2; weak D call: TRBD1 (5 bases). In germline, CDR1 is SQVTM, CDR2 ANQGSEA. V lost 6 bases, J lost 8 bases, and 22 bases lay in between. The CDR3 runs to 14 residues. CDR3 sequence reads: CSVITGTSIDGYTF. CDR3 DNA: TGCAGCGTGATTACCGGGACCTCTATTGACGGCTACACCTTC.

This clonotype was picked up many times. The V gene is TRBV10-2, the J gene TRBJ2-7; 7 bases match TRBD1. CDR3 length: 15 residues. Germline V gives CDR1 WSHSY, CDR2 SAAADI. V lost 6 bases and J lost 4; bases outside the gene matches: 12. CDR3 DNA sequence: TGCGCCAGCAGACGGGAAACAGGGGTTTTGTACGAGCAGTACTTC. This translates into CASRRETGVLYEQYF.

This clonotype was detected only a few times. J is TRBJ2-7 and V is TRBV7-9, with D tentatively TRBD2 (6 bases). The V end was cut by 4 bases, the J end by 1 base, with 11 bases between. CDR3 length: 14 residues. Germline V gene lookup returns CDR1 SEHNR and CDR2 FQNEAQ (reference sequence). The CDR3 bases are TGTGCCAGCAGCTCCGGAGGGGAATCCTACGAGCAGTACTTC. Its protein is CASSSGGESYEQYF.

This clonotype was seen repeatedly, ten times or more. The chain carries TRBV6-5 and TRBJ2-7, with no clear D. Germline V gives CDR1 MNHEY, CDR2 SVGAGI. This CDR3 spans 13 amino acids. V gave up 2 bases and J gave up 2 bases, with 7 bases separating them. The CDR3 region has the DNA TGTGCCAGCAGTTACATCGTGACCTACGAGCAGTACTTC. This codes for CASSYIVTYEQYF.

At least ten counts were recorded for this clonotype. J is TRBJ1-2 and V is TRBV24-1; unclear D gene. This CDR3 contains 13 residues. The ends were cut back, 6 bases at V and 0 bases at J, with 7 bases in the middle. Per the germline V gene, CDR1 is KGHDR and CDR2 is SFDVKD. CDR3 coding DNA: TGTGCCACCAGTTCCAGGACTAACTATGGCTACACCTTC. Protein sequence: CATSSRTNYGYTF.

This clonotype was seen repeatedly, ten times or more. V gene TRBV29-1 combines with J gene TRBJ1-1, with a weak D call TRBD1 (6 bases). The germline V gene encodes CDR1 SQVTM and CDR2 ANQGSEA. V dropped 5 bases and J dropped 3 bases, with 19 bases sitting between them. The CDR3 sequence is 15 residues long. CDR3 sequence: CSVLTGGARDTEAFF. The CDR3 DNA reads as TGCAGCGTTTTAACGGGGGGGGCGCGAGACACTGAAGCTTTCTTT.

Many counts were recorded for this clonotype. V usage is TRBV20-1 and J usage is TRBJ2-7; no clear D. Germline CDR1 is DFQATT and CDR2 is SNEGSKA (reference sequence). The germline V and J ends were trimmed by 3 bases and 5 bases, with 14 bases remaining between them. The CDR3 is 13 amino acids. This CDR3 is CSASPGRADEQYF. As DNA, the CDR3 is TGCAGTGCTAGCCCCGGCCGAGCCGACGAGCAGTACTTC.

This clonotype turned up a few times. CDR3 sequence: CASSQERPFIPHEQYF. The DNA for the CDR3 is TGTGCCAGCAGCCAAGAGCGGCCCTTTATCCCCCACGAGCAGTACTTC. The V and J genes are TRBV3-1 and TRBJ2-7; unclear D gene. Germline lookup yields CDR1 LGHDT and CDR2 YNNKEL (reference sequence). The ends were cut back, 0 bases at V and 5 bases at J, with 17 bases in the middle. The CDR3 extends over 16 amino acids.

This clonotype was found many times. The genes are TRBV20-1 and TRBJ2-7; no clear D gene. Trimming cost V 0 bases and J 0 bases, with 6 bases left between them. Per the germline V gene, CDR1 is DFQATT and CDR2 is SNEGSKA (reference sequence). This CDR3 comprises 13 residues. The CDR3, as DNA: TGCAGTGCTAGAGATAAGTACTCCTACGAGCAGTACTTC. Encoded protein: CSARDKYSYEQYF.

The sample holds many counts of this clonotype. V is TRBV9 and J is TRBJ1-6; 7 bases are shared with TRBD1. The germline CDR1 and CDR2 sequences are SGDLS and YYNGEE. The junction had 10 bases not matched to a gene; V was cut back by 4 bases and J by 9 bases. This CDR3 has 15 residues. CDR3: CASSPSTGEGSPLHF. In DNA form, the CDR3 reads TGTGCCAGCAGCCCAAGCACAGGGGAAGGTTCACCCCTCCACTTT.

Comments on this clonotype: This may be a read error, as it is one base from a much larger clone. The V and J genes are TRBV7-2 and TRBJ1-2; D remains ambiguous. Per the germline V gene, CDR1 is SGHTA and CDR2 is FQGNSA. This CDR3 is 14 amino acids long. CDR3 DNA: TGTGCCATCAGCTTAGTTTTCGGGGATAGTGGCTACACCTTC. Its protein is CAISLVFGDSGYTF.

This clonotype appeared a few times. The chain uses TRBV6-1 and TRBJ2-7, with D possibly being TRBD1 (6 bases). This CDR3 is built from 15 residues. The V end was cut by 4 bases, the J end by 2 bases, with 15 bases between. CDR1 MNHNS and CDR2 SASEGT come from the germline V gene. The CDR3 DNA is TGTGCCAGCAGTGCCTGGGGACATTTGACCTACGAGCAGTACTTC. Translating it yields CASSAWGHLTYEQYF.

At least ten counts were recorded for this clonotype. This chain uses TRBV6-2 or TRBV6-3 with TRBJ2-3, with 7 bases aligning to TRBD1. Germline assignment: CDR1 MNHEY and CDR2 SVGEGT. CDR3 length: 15 residues. V lost 2 bases and J lost 2; bases outside the gene matches: 4. CDR3 sequence reads: CASSYTDRATDTQYF. The CDR3, as DNA: TGTGCCAGCAGTTACACCGACAGGGCCACAGATACGCAGTATTTT.

This chain links TRBV7-2 with TRBJ2-7; 8 positions match TRBD2. V was clipped by 5 bases and J by 8 bases; unmatched bases: 14. The germline CDR1 and CDR2 sequences are SGHTA and FQGNSA. The CDR3 is made up of 15 amino acids. CDR3 DNA: TGTGCCAGCAGCGACCGGGGGGGGGCCTCTAGCCAGCAGTACTTC. It translates to CASSDRGGASSQQYF. The whole variable domain, filled in from reference TRBV7-2 and TRBJ2-7, reads GAGVSQSPSNKVTEKGKDVELRCDPISGHTALYWYRQSLGQGLEFLIYFQGNSAPDKSGLPSDRFSAERTGGSVSTLTIQRTQQEDSAVYLCASSDRGGASSQQYFGPGTRLTVT.

The chain joins TRBV13 to TRBJ1-5, with 8 bases aligning to TRBD1. The CDR3 is 15 amino acids. J was trimmed by 4 bases and V by 5 bases; bases with no gene match: 7. Germline V CDR1 and CDR2: PRHDT, FYEKMQ (reference sequence). The DNA for the CDR3 is TGTGCCAGCAGCCACGGACAGGGACCGAATCAGCCCCAGCATTTT. This encodes CASSHGQGPNQPQHF. The full variable domain, its missing parts supplied by reference TRBV13 and TRBJ1-5, is AAGVIQSPRHLIKEKRETATLKCYPIPRHDTVYWYQQGPGQDPQFLISFYEKMQSDKGSIPDRFSAQQFSDYHSELNMSSLELGDSALYFCASSHGQGPNQPQHFGDGTRLSIL.

This clonotype was detected many times. The V call is TRBV14, the J call TRBJ2-7, with 10 bases that match TRBD1. V was clipped by 4 bases and J by 5 bases; unmatched bases: 17. The length of the CDR3 is 18 residues. CDR1 is SGHDN, CDR2 FVKESK, per germline. CDR3 sequence (DNA): TGTGCCAGCAGCCGGCCTCGGGGAGGAGACAGGGGGCTGGACGAGCAGTACTTC. This sequence encodes CASSRPRGGDRGLDEQYF.

The chain carries TRBV4-1 and TRBJ1-2; perhaps TRBD1 as D (5 bases). Trimming stripped 6 bases from V and 5 bases from J, with 16 bases between. This CDR3 region has 14 residues. CDR1 and CDR2 from the germline V gene are MGHRA and YSYEKL. The CDR3 nucleotides are TGCGCCAGCAGTCCTCTGGGGCGAGGTTATGGCTACACCTTC. Amino acids: CASSPLGRGYGYTF.

The table lists this clonotype with many counts. V gene TRBV12-3 or TRBV12-4 combines with J gene TRBJ1-2, with 7 bases fitting TRBD1. CDR3 length: 14 amino acids. V was pared by 5 bases and J by 6 bases, with 9 bases of the junction left unmatched. This CDR3 reads CASSVTGTVNGYTF. The CDR3 DNA reads TGTGCCAGCAGTGTAACCGGGACAGTAAATGGCTACACCTTC.

V is TRBV6-1 and J is TRBJ1-1; 7 bases agree with TRBD1. V shed 5 bases, J shed 7 bases, and the junction held 10 bases outside the gene matches. There are 14 residues in the CDR3. CDR1 MNHNS and CDR2 SASEGT come from the germline V gene. CDR3 sequence: CASSTTGEMGEAFF. Here the CDR3 DNA reads TGTGCCAGCAGTACAACAGGGGAAATGGGTGAAGCTTTCTTT.

This clonotype was observed at least ten times. The chain couples TRBV20-1 to TRBJ2-7, with 12 bases identical to TRBD2. The ends lost 3 bases at V and 0 bases at J; junction bases unmatched: 9. The CDR3 length is 17 residues. Germline CDR1 is DFQATT and CDR2 is SNEGSKA (reference sequence). CDR3 amino acids: CSASATSGSASSYEQYF. CDR3 in DNA: TGCAGTGCTAGTGCGACTAGCGGGAGCGCGAGCTCCTACGAGCAGTACTTC.

This clonotype was detected many times. This chain links TRBV5-1 with TRBJ2-7, with TRBD1 matching 9 bases. The V and J ends lost 4 bases and 0 bases, in that order; junction bases with no gene match: 5. This CDR3 is built from 15 residues. Germline lookup yields CDR1 SGHRS and CDR2 YFSETQ. CDR3 coding DNA: TGCGCCAGCAGCCCATGGACAGGGGTCTCCTACGAGCAGTACTTC. Protein sequence: CASSPWTGVSYEQYF.

This clonotype was observed many times. V gene TRBV30 combines with J gene TRBJ1-6, with D possibly being TRBD1 (5 bases). The V and J ends lost 5 bases and 8 bases respectively, with 13 bases between them. CDR3 length equals 13 residues. The V gene's germline CDR1 is GTSNPN and CDR2 SVGIG (reference sequence). CDR3 amino acids: CAWQGSGYSPLHF. CDR3 DNA: TGTGCCTGGCAGGGCTCAGGGTATTCACCCCTCCACTTT.

This clonotype was recorded many times. The V and J genes are TRBV28 and TRBJ1-1, with TRBD1 matching 7 bases. Germline trimming cut 6 bases from V and 4 bases from J; bases unmatched to any gene: 8. Per germline, CDR1 MDHEN and CDR2 SYDVKM. The CDR3 loop spans 14 amino acids. In DNA form, the CDR3 reads TGTGCCAGCAGGTTAGGGGGCCGGGGCACTGAAGCTTTCTTT. Residues: CASRLGGRGTEAFF.

Comments on this clonotype: Because the CDR3 is missing its conserved closing phenylalanine or tryptophan, this is likely a read error. The chain joins TRBV2 to TRBJ1-1; TRBD1 agrees at 8 bases. V shed 3 bases and J 0 bases; nucleotides not matched to a gene: 9. The CDR3 loop spans 17 amino acids. Per the germline V gene, CDR1 is SNHLY and CDR2 is FYNNEI. The CDR3 spells CASSEPVYRGLNTEAFV. In DNA form, the CDR3 reads TGTGCCAGCAGTGAGCCGGTCTACAGGGGGTTGAACACTGAAGCTTTCGTT.

The chain joins TRBV28 to TRBJ1-3; D gene unclear. V gave up 5 bases and J gave up 2 bases, with 7 bases separating them. CDR3 length equals 13 residues. CDR1 is MDHEN, CDR2 SYDVKM, per germline. DNA of the CDR3: TGTGCCAGCAGTCGGACGACTGGAAACACCATATATTTT. Its translation is CASSRTTGNTIYF. The full variable domain, rest sourced from reference TRBV28 and TRBJ1-3, is DVKVTQSSRYLVKRTGEKVFLECVQDMDHENMFWYRQDPGLGLRLIYFSYDVKMKEKGDIPEGYSVSREKKERFSLILESASTNQTSMYLCASSRTTGNTIYFGEGSWLTVV.

The table lists this clonotype with many counts. The chain combines TRBV3-1 with TRBJ1-2; 12 positions match TRBD1. The V gene's germline CDR1 is LGHDT and CDR2 YNNKEL (reference sequence). There are 16 residues in the CDR3. The J segment lost 6 bases and the V segment lost 2 bases, leaving 7 bases of the junction unmatched. The CDR3: CASSQQKGQGADGYTF. The CDR3 coding sequence is TGTGCCAGCAGCCAACAGAAGGGACAGGGGGCGGATGGCTACACCTTC.

There are many counts of this clonotype. The rearrangement links TRBV4-1 to TRBJ2-5; 9 nucleotides match TRBD1. Germline V gene lookup returns CDR1 MGHRA and CDR2 YSYEKL. The trim removed 2 bases at V and 5 bases at J, leaving 3 bases unmatched. The CDR3 loop spans 14 amino acids. The CDR3: CASSQTGGPETQYF. CDR3 sequence (DNA): TGCGCCAGCAGCCAAACAGGGGGCCCGGAGACCCAGTACTTC.